This T cell receptor beta chain was documented in a study of regulatory T cells in long-lasting Graves disease. General study results and limits: With a few thousand shared public clonotypes, persistent patients exceeded new patients, who shared approximately 880.

The CDR3 loop spans 17 amino acids. Germline assignment: CDR1 MNHNS and CDR2 SASEGT. Construction of the TCR beta libraries employed iRepertoire HTBI primers in conjunction with Arm-PCR of CDR3 regions. TCRdb used MiXCR to reprocess the multiplex PCR reads, holding one entry per CDR3 protein. The sample holds around 360,000 distinct CDR3 sequences, around 15% seen once. Time point described: newly diagnosed GD, antithyroid drugs for less than 3 months. There was RNA extracted from PBMCs, and the TCR library was made from it. Graves' disease diagnoses followed American Thyroid Association guidelines. This clonotype was observed a handful of times. The antigen is not known. Since a much larger clone is just one base distant, this may be a read error. The same sample was also studied in work on T cells in Graves' hyperthyroidism and ophthalmopathy. That investigation notes: Graves' hyperthyroidism without ophthalmopathy progression within 18 months was termed stable. The study used the HTBI primer set for a first-round RT-PCR of the TCR CDR3.

This clonotype was obtained from a woman in her late teens or twenties with Graves disease. The chain joins TRBV6-1 to TRBJ1-1; maybe TRBD1 (6 bases). This material consisted of peripheral blood mononuclear cells (PBMCs), taken at new diagnosis, from a patient treated with antithyroid drugs. This CDR3 is CVSSNRDRISVGTEAFF. The CDR3 DNA reads as TGTGTCAGCAGCAACAGGGACCGGATAAGTGTAGGGACTGAAGCTTTCTTT.